This TCR beta chain was recorded in a study of shared clonotypes between healthy human individuals. Whole-study findings and limits: Clonotypes not shared had lower generation probabilities than those common to all four donors. Clonotype sharing among the donors was expected to vary with sequencing depth.

Turning to this clone: Its antigen is still unknown.

It was CD45RO-negative cells, positively selected for CCR7, that made up naive CD8 cells, with terminally differentiated effector memory CD45RA+ cells excluded. There are 12 residues in the CDR3. Germline V gene lookup returns CDR1 SQVTM and CDR2 ANQGSEA. Trimming removed 5 bases from V and 2 bases from J, with 10 bases in between. Deep was the level at which the assay was run. Each subset's genomic DNA was split evenly across several immunoSEQ plates. Clones were read by immunoSEQ multiplex PCR, and TCRdb kept only the in-frame ones, dropping some. The sample has some 740,000 clones, 80% to 95% seen once.

The TCR sequence derives from a man aged 25 to 45 in good health. This chain uses TRBV29-1 with TRBJ2-7, with D tentatively TRBD1 (5 bases). The sample was naive CD8+ T cells sorted from blood. This CDR3 reads CSVLDIAYEQYF. The CDR3 coding sequence is TGCAGCGTTTTGGACATCGCCTACGAGCAGTACTTC.